The rows below give T cell receptor beta chains drawn from one sample of a study of breast tumors, draining lymph nodes, adjacent tissues. TCRdb fed the multiplex PCR reads into MiXCR, producing one record per CDR3 protein. The sample holds 20,000 to 25,000 distinct CDR3 sequences; 25% to 40% are singletons and the top ten take 8.5% to 14%. The sequencing input was breast tumor tissue. These receptors originate from a female donor with breast cancer. Some clones in this sample may be carry-over from other donors' samples. Each CDR3 is given with its conserved first and last residue. D genes are given only for firm matches. The size entry is marked missing in some rows and otherwise reads once, few, many or a size class.

>TRBV5-6|TRBJ2-7|16|medium-sized|NA
CASSAPDSARSYEQYF
TGTGCCAGCAGCGCCCCGGACAGCGCCCGTTCCTACGAGCAGTACTTC
>TRBV27|TRBJ2-2|12|few|NA
CASKAYTGELFF
TGTGCCAGCAAAGCGTACACCGGGGAGCTGTTTTTT
>TRBV5-1|TRBJ1-2|17|many|TRBD1
CASSPGTGGVINYGYTF
TGCGCCAGCAGCCCTGGGACAGGGGGCGTCATTAACTATGGCTACACCTTC
>TRBV7-6|TRBJ2-3|12|once|NA
CASSATGDTQYF
TGTGCCAGCAGCGCAACGGGAGATACGCAGTATTTT
>TRBV12-3/TRBV12-4|TRBJ1-2|14|few|NA
CASSLAWVPGGYTF
TGTGCCAGCAGTTTAGCGTGGGTGCCAGGAGGCTACACCTTC
>TRBV6-2/TRBV6-3|TRBJ1-2|16|many|TRBD1
CASSYGGTGALFGYTF
TGTGCCAGCAGTTACGGAGGTACAGGGGCCCTCTTTGGCTACACCTTC
>TRBV10-3|TRBJ1-5|13|many|NA
CAIRERTDQPQHF
TGTGCCATCAGGGAACGGACTGATCAGCCCCAGCATTTT
>TRBV15|TRBJ1-2|15|many|NA
CATSRERSRNYGYTF
TGTGCCACCAGCAGAGAACGGAGCCGCAACTATGGCTACACCTTC
>TRBV6-2/TRBV6-3|TRBJ2-1|14|NA|NA
CASRIDGSANEQFF
TGTGCCAGCAGGATCGACGGGAGCGCCAATGAGCAGTTCTTC
>TRBV9|TRBJ2-5|15|many|NA
CASSVDPSSEETQYF
TGTGCCAGCAGCGTAGATCCCTCTAGTGAGGAGACCCAGTACTTC
>TRBV20-1|TRBJ1-2|18|many|TRBD1
CSASTDLRDRGRSDGYTF
TGCAGTGCTAGTACGGATCTCCGGGACAGGGGGCGAAGCGACGGCTACACCTTC
>TRBV6-6|TRBJ2-1|12|NA|NA
CASSYESNEQFF
TGTGCCAGCAGTTACGAGAGTAATGAGCAGTTCTTC
>TRBV7-8|TRBJ2-5|21|many|TRBD1
CASSSGPGRLRDRGGKETQYF
TGTGCCAGCAGCTCCGGTCCCGGTCGTCTCCGGGACAGGGGGGGGAAAGAGACCCAGTACTTC
>TRBV6-1|TRBJ1-4|16|many|TRBD1
CASRPGQGWGNEKLFF
TGTGCCAGCAGACCGGGACAGGGGTGGGGTAATGAAAAACTGTTTTTT
>TRBV7-9|TRBJ1-4|15|NA|TRBD1
CASSLRGGEGEELLF
TGTGCCAGCAGCTTGAGAGGGGGCGAGGGTGAAGAACTGCTTTTT
>TRBV30|TRBJ2-7|16|many|NA
CAWSWGAGINSYEQYF
TGTGCCTGGAGTTGGGGAGCGGGCATCAACTCCTACGAGCAGTACTTC
>TRBV20-1|TRBJ2-7|17|many|TRBD2
CSADPPRTSGSIYEQYF
TGCAGTGCTGACCCGCCCAGAACTAGCGGGAGTATCTACGAGCAGTACTTC
>TRBV7-2|TRBJ1-2|16|many|NA
CASSPRGGLLNYGYTF
TGTGCCAGCAGCCCCCGGGGGGGCCTACTCAACTATGGCTACACCTTC
>TRBV6-2/TRBV6-3|TRBJ2-3|20|many|TRBD2
CASSYTIRTSGRTSTDTQYF
TGTGCCAGCAGTTACACCATCAGGACTAGCGGGAGGACTAGCACAGATACGCAGTATTTT
>TRBV28|TRBJ2-7|15|many|NA
CASSFPSVGLYEQYF
TGTGCCAGCAGTTTTCCCTCGGTCGGATTATACGAGCAGTACTTC
>TRBV7-9|TRBJ2-1|14|NA|NA
CASSFGGAYNEQFF
TGTGCCAGCAGCTTCGGGGGCGCCTACAATGAGCAGTTCTTC
>TRBV3-1|TRBJ2-5|18|many|TRBD2
CASSPHESGLAAKETQYF
TGTGCCAGCAGCCCTCACGAAAGCGGACTAGCGGCGAAAGAGACCCAGTACTTC